This TCR beta chain stems from a study of T cell changes during pregnancy in multiple sclerosis. The CDR3 consists of 15 residues. Germline trimming cut 6 bases from V and 0 bases from J; bases unmatched to any gene: 5. Per the germline V gene, CDR1 is WNHNN and CDR2 is SYGVQD (reference sequence). This clone occurred once. Sequencing used immunoSEQ multiplex PCR; TCRdb keeps in-frame clones, though not all of them. This sample carries 25,000 to 40,000 clones, 91% of them seen once, and the ten largest clones take about 3.7%. The clonotype originates from a female donor in good health, enrolled as a control in a pregnancy study. The specimen comprised CD8+ T cells from peripheral blood mononuclear cells, sampled in the second trimester of pregnancy. The chain carries TRBV10-1 and TRBJ1-3; 7 nucleotides align to TRBD1. CDR3 protein: CASSTGDLSGNTIYF. DNA of the CDR3: TGCGCCAGCAGCACAGGGGACCTCTCTGGAAACACCATATATTTT.